Shown below are 30 T cell receptor beta chains from a single sample sequenced in a study of identical twins. TCRdb ran MiXCR on the 5' RACE reads and lists one entry per CDR3 protein. The sample has 1.5 million to 2 million distinct CDR3 sequences; 25% to 35% are singletons. The material sequenced was cord blood. These receptors came from a newborn girl in good health.

This clonotype came up a few times. This chain links TRBV28 with TRBJ2-1, with TRBD1 matching 7 bases. Near its end, the DNA agrees better with TRBJ2-7, so the J call may be wrong. CDR1 is MDHEN and CDR2 is SYDVKM in the germline V gene. The CDR3 spans 13 residues. The CDR3 region has the DNA TGTGCCAGCAGGGGACAGCCCTACAATGAGCAGTACTTC. Protein product: CASRGQPYNEQYF.

The rearrangement joins TRBV20-1 to TRBJ1-2; 7 bases line up with TRBD1. V lost 0 bases and J lost 3; bases outside the gene matches: 7. The germline CDR1 and CDR2 sequences are DFQATT and SNEGSKA (reference sequence). This CDR3 has 15 amino acids. The CDR3 region is CSARDDGTVDYGYTF. The DNA of the CDR3 is TGCAGTGCTAGAGATGATGGGACAGTCGACTATGGCTACACCTTC.

Only a few counts were recorded for this clonotype. The J gene is TRBJ1-5, the V gene TRBV20-1, with TRBD1 matching 7 bases. The germline gives CDR1 DFQATT, CDR2 SNEGSKA (reference sequence). The CDR3 loop spans 14 amino acids. The junction had 11 bases not matched to a gene; V was cut back by 6 bases and J by 6 bases. CDR3 in amino acids: CSATQGGGGQPQHF. The CDR3 DNA sequence: TGCAGTGCGACTCAGGGGGGTGGCGGTCAGCCCCAGCATTTT.

This clonotype was recorded only once. CDR3 region: CASSYSAQGANTGELFF. In nucleotides, the CDR3 is TGTGCCAGCAGTTACTCGGCTCAGGGCGCGAACACCGGGGAGCTGTTTTTT. V gene TRBV6-6 combines with J gene TRBJ2-2, with TRBD1 as a possible D gene (5 bases). Trimming left V 0 bases short and J 0 bases short, with 11 bases between. Germline V gives CDR1 MNHNY, CDR2 SVGAGI (reference sequence). CDR3 length: 17 residues.

This clonotype was observed many times. The chain joins TRBV12-3 or TRBV12-4 to TRBJ2-1, with TRBD2 matching over 10 bases. V was pared by 4 bases and J by 4 bases, with 4 bases of the junction left unmatched. The CDR3 extends over 15 amino acids. The CDR3 nucleotides are TGTGCCAGCAGTTCCCCGGGACTAGCGTACAATGAGCAGTTCTTC. Translating gives CASSSPGLAYNEQFF.

The chain recombines TRBV4-2 with TRBJ2-1; D is ambiguous. Germline lookup yields CDR1 LGHNA and CDR2 YNFKEQ. CDR3 size: 14 residues. V was clipped by 4 bases and J by 5 bases, with 12 bases between them. CDR3 protein: CASSRASPDNEQFF. The CDR3 DNA follows: TGTGCCAGCAGCCGCGCCTCACCCGACAATGAGCAGTTCTTC.

This clonotype was seen more than once but under ten times. This chain links TRBV14 with TRBJ2-7; D call uncertain. The CDR3 has 13 residues. The V end lost 2 bases, the J end lost 7 bases, and 12 bases lay between the germline ends. From germline, CDR1 is SGHDN and CDR2 FVKESK. The CDR3 region has the DNA TGTGCCAGCAGCCAAAAAAGAGTCAGTGAGCAGTACTTC. Protein sequence: CASSQKRVSEQYF.

This clonotype turned up a few times. This rearrangement joins TRBV10-3 to TRBJ2-7; 9 nucleotides line up with TRBD1. With V trimmed by 2 bases and J by 3 bases, 8 bases remained unmatched. This CDR3 region has 16 residues. The germline CDR1 and CDR2 sequences are ENHRY and SYGVKD. For the CDR3, the DNA is TGTGCCATCAGTGAGGACAGGGACAGGGTGGGCTACGAGCAGTACTTC. Translating gives CAISEDRDRVGYEQYF.

The chain recombines TRBV3-1 with TRBJ1-1; D is ambiguous. The CDR3 extends over 14 amino acids. The germline V gene encodes CDR1 LGHDT and CDR2 YNNKEL (reference sequence). V lost 4 bases and J lost 1, with 10 bases in between. CDR3 nucleotide sequence: TGTGCCAGCAGCCGAAGAGCAGAGAACACTGAAGCTTTCTTT. It translates to CASSRRAENTEAFF.

This clonotype was seen a handful of times. The chain has TRBV20-1 and TRBJ2-4, with 11 bases matching TRBD2. Germline trimming cut 6 bases from V and 6 bases from J; bases unmatched to any gene: 4. Germline V gene data show CDR1 as DFQATT and CDR2 as SNEGSKA (reference sequence). CDR3 length: 13 residues. The CDR3 DNA reads as TGCAGTGCCTTAGCGGGAGGGCTAAACATTCAGTACTTC. This translates into CSALAGGLNIQYF.

This clonotype has just a few counts. V is TRBV9 and J is TRBJ2-3, with D possibly being TRBD2 (6 bases). This CDR3 is built from 18 residues. Germline CDR1 is SGDLS and CDR2 is YYNGEE. Trimming stripped 0 bases from V and 2 bases from J, with 19 bases between. The CDR3 DNA reads TGTGCCAGCAGCGTAGGTCTAGCCGGGAGATCCCACACAGATACGCAGTATTTT. Translation: CASSVGLAGRSHTDTQYF.

The J gene is TRBJ2-5, the V gene TRBV29-1, with D tentatively TRBD2 (6 bases). The germline gives CDR1 SQVTM, CDR2 ANQGSEA. The V end was cut by 4 bases, the J end by 4 bases, with 16 bases between. This CDR3 has 14 residues. CDR3 protein: CSVVGPPEGETQYF. The CDR3 DNA reads as TGCAGCGTTGTTGGCCCCCCGGAGGGAGAGACCCAGTACTTC.

This clonotype has more than one count but fewer than ten. This chain connects TRBV6-6 to TRBJ1-5; D ambiguous. Germline V gene sequence: CDR1 MNHNY, CDR2 SVGAGI (reference sequence). Trimming cost V 2 bases and J 3 bases, with 5 bases left between them. This CDR3 is built from 13 residues. Written as DNA, the CDR3 is TGTGCCAGCAGTTACACACACAATCAGCCCCAGCATTTT. Translating gives CASSYTHNQPQHF.

The CDR3 is CASSFRESYTF. CDR3 DNA sequence: TGCGCCAGCAGCTTCAGGGAGAGCTACACCTTC. The gene calls are TRBV5-1 and TRBJ1-2; TRBD1 might be the D (5 bases). The V end was cut by 2 bases, the J end by 9 bases, with 8 bases between. Germline V gene sequence: CDR1 SGHRS, CDR2 YFSETQ. This CDR3 comprises 11 residues.

The chain uses TRBV10-3 and TRBJ2-1; D might be TRBD2 (5 bases). The CDR3 length is 14 residues. The germline V gene encodes CDR1 ENHRY and CDR2 SYGVKD. Trimming took 8 bases from V and 0 from J, leaving 11 bases between them. The CDR3 DNA sequence: TGTGCCATCGCCCCGGGGAACTCCTACAATGAGCAGTTCTTC. It is translated as CAIAPGNSYNEQFF.

The rearrangement joins TRBV7-6 to TRBJ2-3, with D tentatively TRBD1 (6 bases). V was shortened by 2 bases and J by 1 base, with 10 bases between the two germline ends. Germline CDR1 reads SGHVS; CDR2 reads FNYEAQ. The CDR3 length is 15 residues. This CDR3 is CASSLSNRGTDTQYF. CDR3 DNA sequence: TGTGCCAGCAGCTTATCGAACAGGGGCACAGATACGCAGTATTTT. Full variable domain (remainder filled in from reference TRBV7-6 and TRBJ2-3): GAGVSQSPRYKVTKRGQDVALRCDPISGHVSLYWYRQALGQGPEFLTYFNYEAQQDKSGLPNDRFSAERPEGSISTLTIQRTEQRDSAMYRCASSLSNRGTDTQYFGPGTRLTVL.

This clonotype was picked up a small number of times. The chain recombines TRBV7-6 with TRBJ1-1; perhaps TRBD1 as D (5 bases). The CDR3 extends over 17 amino acids. Trimming left V 5 bases short and J 1 base short, with 20 bases between. CDR1 is SGHVS and CDR2 is FNYEAQ in the germline V gene. The CDR3 reads CASSLTPGSRANTEAFF. The CDR3 DNA reads TGTGCCAGCAGCCTAACACCAGGGTCTCGGGCGAACACTGAAGCTTTCTTT.

This rearrangement joins TRBV5-6 to TRBJ1-1, with D possibly being TRBD1 (5 bases). V lost 0 bases, J lost 1 base, and 10 bases lay in between. Germline loops: CDR1 SGHDT, CDR2 YYEEEE. The CDR3 runs to 15 residues. The CDR3 coding sequence is TGTGCCAGCAGCTTGGGGTGGCAGGGGAACACTGAAGCTTTCTTT. Protein: CASSLGWQGNTEAFF.

To note about this clonotype: The junction departs from germline at one end; a sequencing error may be responsible. V usage is TRBV7-9 and J usage is TRBJ2-3, with TRBD2 matching 10 bases. Germline V CDR1 and CDR2: SEHNR, FQNEAQ (reference sequence). There are 16 residues in the CDR3. CDR3 in DNA: TGTGCCAGCAGCCCGACTAGCGGGCTCAGCACAGATACGCGGTATTTT. Translating gives CASSPTSGLSTDTRYF.

This clonotype was found a few times. The J gene is TRBJ2-1, the V gene TRBV20-1, with a possible D match to TRBD1 (5 bases). CDR1 and CDR2 (germline): DFQATT, SNEGSKA (reference sequence). V was trimmed by 3 bases and J by 4 bases, leaving 13 bases between them. The CDR3 contains 14 residues. CDR3 sequence (DNA): TGCAGTGCTAGTCTAGGGGCGGTATACAATGAGCAGTTCTTC. Amino acids: CSASLGAVYNEQFF.

This clonotype has only a few counts. The rearrangement uses TRBV13 and TRBJ1-6, with TRBD1 matching 9 bases. Per the germline V gene, CDR1 is PRHDT and CDR2 is FYEKMQ (reference sequence). The V and J ends lost 2 bases and 0 bases, in that order; junction bases with no gene match: 8. The length of the CDR3 is 19 residues. DNA of the CDR3: TGTGCCAGCAGCTTACGGGACAGGGCCCCGAGCTCCTATAATTCACCCCTCCACTTT. Translated: CASSLRDRAPSSYNSPLHF.

This clonotype was counted between two and nine times. The V and J genes are TRBV18 and TRBJ2-5; the D gene is possibly TRBD1 (6 bases). Germline CDR1 KGHSH, CDR2 LQKENI. With 8 bases removed from V and 1 base from J, the gap between germline ends came to 11 bases. This CDR3 region has 13 residues. The CDR3 sequence: CASSPDSQETQYF. Written as DNA, the CDR3 is TGTGCCAGCAGTCCGGACAGCCAAGAGACCCAGTACTTC.

This clonotype has just a few counts. The rearrangement uses TRBV20-1 and TRBJ2-3; 7 positions match TRBD1. Losses at the gene ends were 3 bases for V and 0 bases for J; bases not matched to a gene: 9. CDR1 and CDR2 from the germline V gene are DFQATT and SNEGSKA (reference sequence). CDR3 length: 16 amino acids. CDR3 in amino acids: CSASLGGSTSTDTQYF. The DNA for the CDR3 is TGCAGTGCTAGTCTAGGGGGCTCTACTAGCACAGATACGCAGTATTTT.

This clonotype was counted only a few times. The chain combines TRBV29-1 with TRBJ1-6; TRBD1 is a possible D gene (5 bases). Trimming cost V 6 bases and J 7 bases, with 13 bases left between them. There are 13 residues in the CDR3. Germline CDR1 is SQVTM and CDR2 is ANQGSEA. CDR3 amino acids: CSVGTQENSPLHF. The CDR3 bases are TGCAGCGTGGGGACCCAGGAGAATTCACCCCTCCACTTT.

To note about this clonotype: The germline gene is not matched at one end of the junction; a read error may be the cause. The chain is built from TRBV4-1 and TRBJ1-6; no firm D call. This CDR3 is built from 13 residues. Germline assignment: CDR1 MGHRA and CDR2 YSYEKL. The CDR3 sequence: CASSQDRLPPPHF. The CDR3 nucleotides read TGCGCCAGCAGCCAAGATCGGTTACCACCCCCCCACTTT.

As regards this clonotype: An end of the junction does not agree with germline; a read error may underlie this. This chain uses TRBV20-1 with TRBJ2-1; 13 bases are shared with TRBD2. The CDR3 sequence is 17 residues long. From germline, CDR1 is DFQATT and CDR2 SNEGSKA (reference sequence). The CDR3 loop reads CSARDYRTSGSYNGQFF. As DNA, the CDR3 is TGCAGTGCTAGAGATTATCGGACTAGCGGGAGCTACAATGGGCAGTTCTTC.

To note about this clonotype: A junction end diverges from the germline sequence, so it may reflect a read error. J is TRBJ2-1 and V is TRBV15; possibly TRBD2 for D (6 bases). This CDR3 has 16 amino acids. In germline, CDR1 is LNHNV, CDR2 YYDKDF (reference sequence). The CDR3 loop reads CAASPYTGTAYNEQFF. CDR3 DNA: TGTGCCGCCAGTCCTTATACCGGGACTGCTTACAATGAGCAGTTCTTC. Full variable domain (outside the CDR3, taken from reference TRBV15 and TRBJ2-1): DAMVIQNPRYQVTQFGKPVTLSCSQTLNHNVMYWYQQKSSQAPKLLFHYYDKDFNNEADTPDNFQSRRPNTSFCFLDIRSPGLGDTAMYLCAASPYTGTAYNEQFFGPGTRLTVL.

There are a few counts of this clonotype. The V call is TRBV20-1, the J call TRBJ2-1, with D hard to call. Germline loops: CDR1 DFQATT, CDR2 SNEGSKA (reference sequence). Deletions cut 4 bases from V and 8 bases from J, with 9 bases between. The CDR3 runs 11 residues. The DNA of the CDR3 is TGCAGTGCTACCCGACTGGATGAGCAGTTCTTC. It codes for CSATRLDEQFF.

This clonotype was seen repeatedly, ten times or more. One end of the junction fails to match germline, which may point to a read error. J is TRBJ2-1 and V is TRBV5-1, with 7 bases aligning to TRBD2. CDR3 length: 16 amino acids. The germline V gene encodes CDR1 SGHRS and CDR2 YFSETQ. CDR3 DNA: TGCGCCAGCAGTTTGGGGGGGGACCTCTCCTACAATGAGCAGTTCTTC. It codes for CASSLGGDLSYNEQFF.

This chain uses TRBV11-2 with TRBJ2-3, with D perhaps given as TRBD1 or TRBD2 (5 bases each). V was pared by 3 bases and J by 0 bases, with 13 bases between. CDR1 and CDR2 from the germline V gene are SGHAT and FQNNGV. The CDR3 has 16 residues. The CDR3 DNA follows: TGTGCCAGCAGCTTTGGGGGAAAAACTAGCACAGATACGCAGTATTTT. Encoded protein: CASSFGGKTSTDTQYF.